Listed below are T cell receptor beta chains from one sample, sequenced in a study of breast tumors, draining lymph nodes, adjacent tissues. TCRdb recomputed calls from the multiplex PCR reads with MiXCR, one row per CDR3 protein. Among 150,000 to 200,000 distinct CDR3 sequences listed, about 34% were seen once. Source material: axillary lymph node tissue. Receptors originate from a female donor with breast cancer. Some clones in this sample may be carry-over from other donors' samples. Each CDR3 is given with its conserved first and last residue. Fields, in order: J gene, clone size, D gene, V gene, CDR3 DNA, CDR3 protein. D genes are given only for firm matches. Expanded clones get a size class; other rows say once, few or many, or leave the size out.

j_gene: TRBJ1-5
abundance: many
d_gene: NA
v_gene: TRBV7-9
CDR3nt: TGTGCCAGCAGCAAAAGCAATCAGCCCCAGCATTTT
CDR3aa: CASSKSNQPQHF

j_gene: TRBJ1-2
abundance: many
d_gene: NA
v_gene: TRBV20-1
CDR3nt: TGCAGTGCTGGTGGTCAGGGTCACTATGGCTACACCTTC
CDR3aa: CSAGGQGHYGYTF

j_gene: TRBJ1-3
abundance: NA
d_gene: NA
v_gene: TRBV7-2
CDR3nt: TGTGCCAGCCGCCTGGGCAGGGGATCCTTTTCTGGAAACACCATATATTTT
CDR3aa: CASRLGRGSFSGNTIYF

j_gene: TRBJ1-3
abundance: many
d_gene: NA
v_gene: TRBV29-1
CDR3nt: TGCAGCGTTGGGGCCAGGCGAGGAGGGGACACCATATATTTT
CDR3aa: CSVGARRGGDTIYF

j_gene: TRBJ1-6
abundance: many
d_gene: NA
v_gene: TRBV28
CDR3nt: TGTGCCAGCAGGCCCGAACAGGGAAGGAAATCACCCCTCCACTTT
CDR3aa: CASRPEQGRKSPLHF

j_gene: TRBJ2-5
abundance: many
d_gene: NA
v_gene: TRBV5-8
CDR3nt: TGTGCCAGCAGCTTGCCAGGGATTGGGCCAGAGACCCAGTACTTC
CDR3aa: CASSLPGIGPETQYF

j_gene: TRBJ2-2
abundance: many
d_gene: TRBD1
v_gene: TRBV5-1
CDR3nt: TGCGCCAGCACCCTCCAACAGGGGAGGAACACCGGGGAGCTGTTTTTT
CDR3aa: CASTLQQGRNTGELFF

j_gene: TRBJ2-5
abundance: many
d_gene: NA
v_gene: TRBV15
CDR3nt: TGTGCCACCAGCAGATTAGAGAATGAAGGGACCCAGTACTTC
CDR3aa: CATSRLENEGTQYF

j_gene: TRBJ1-2
abundance: many
d_gene: NA
v_gene: TRBV7-8
CDR3nt: TGTGCCAGCAGCTTGGCCAGTGGGAATGGCTACACCTTC
CDR3aa: CASSLASGNGYTF

j_gene: TRBJ2-7
abundance: many
d_gene: TRBD1
v_gene: TRBV12-3/TRBV12-4
CDR3nt: TGTGCCAGCAGTTTAAAGGGACAGGGCAGCTACGAGCAGTACTTC
CDR3aa: CASSLKGQGSYEQYF

j_gene: TRBJ2-5
abundance: many
d_gene: NA
v_gene: TRBV5-6
CDR3nt: TGTGCCAGCAGCCGCCGGGGAGGTACCCAAGAGACCCAGTACTTC
CDR3aa: CASSRRGGTQETQYF

j_gene: TRBJ2-3
abundance: once
d_gene: TRBD1
v_gene: TRBV12-3/TRBV12-4
CDR3nt: TGTGCCAGCAGTTTCATGGGACAGGGAACAGGTACGCAGTATTTT
CDR3aa: CASSFMGQGTGTQYF

j_gene: TRBJ1-2
abundance: many
d_gene: NA
v_gene: TRBV11-2
CDR3nt: TGTGCCAGCAGCTTAGCCCAGGGGTATGGCTACACCTTC
CDR3aa: CASSLAQGYGYTF

j_gene: TRBJ2-2
abundance: many
d_gene: NA
v_gene: TRBV9
CDR3nt: TGTGCCAGCAGCTCCGGGTCCAACACCGGGGAGCTGTTTTTT
CDR3aa: CASSSGSNTGELFF

j_gene: TRBJ2-1
abundance: many
d_gene: NA
v_gene: TRBV7-9
CDR3nt: TGTGCCAGCAGCCCCCGCCTGGCTCGCTACAATGAGCAGTTCTTC
CDR3aa: CASSPRLARYNEQFF

j_gene: TRBJ2-7
abundance: many
d_gene: TRBD2
v_gene: TRBV29-1
CDR3nt: TGCAGCGCGCAGGGATCGACTAGCGGGTACTACGAGCAGTACTTC
CDR3aa: CSAQGSTSGYYEQYF

j_gene: TRBJ2-5
abundance: many
d_gene: NA
v_gene: TRBV7-3
CDR3nt: TGTGCCAGCAGCCCGGGGTCACAAGAGACCCAGTACTTC
CDR3aa: CASSPGSQETQYF

j_gene: TRBJ2-7
abundance: many
d_gene: TRBD1
v_gene: TRBV5-1
CDR3nt: TGCGCCAGCAGCTTGGGTGGGACAGGGCCCTACGAGCAGTACTTC
CDR3aa: CASSLGGTGPYEQYF

j_gene: TRBJ2-3
abundance: many
d_gene: NA
v_gene: TRBV18
CDR3nt: TGTGCCAGCTCACCACCGATCCCAGATACGCAGTATTTT
CDR3aa: CASSPPIPDTQYF

j_gene: TRBJ2-3
abundance: many
d_gene: NA
v_gene: TRBV5-1
CDR3nt: TGCGCCAGCAGCTTCAGGACTATGGGAGCAGATACGCAGTATTTT
CDR3aa: CASSFRTMGADTQYF

j_gene: TRBJ1-4
abundance: NA
d_gene: NA
v_gene: TRBV6-5
CDR3nt: TGTGCCAGCAGTCGGACTCCCGATGAAAAACTGTTTTTT
CDR3aa: CASSRTPDEKLFF

j_gene: TRBJ2-4
abundance: NA
d_gene: TRBD1
v_gene: TRBV20-1
CDR3nt: TGCAGTGCTAGAGGGACCGGGACAGGGACGCAAAACATTCAGTACTTC
CDR3aa: CSARGTGTGTQNIQYF

j_gene: TRBJ1-1
abundance: few
d_gene: TRBD1
v_gene: TRBV2
CDR3nt: TGTGCCAGCAGAGATACAGGGGGCAACACTGAAGCTTTCTTT
CDR3aa: CASRDTGGNTEAFF

j_gene: TRBJ1-2
abundance: many
d_gene: NA
v_gene: TRBV6-4
CDR3nt: TGTGCCAGCAGTCTCGGGGTTCCCTATGGCTACACCTTC
CDR3aa: CASSLGVPYGYTF

j_gene: TRBJ2-7
abundance: many
d_gene: TRBD1
v_gene: TRBV27
CDR3nt: TGTGCCAGCAGTTCGCGAAACAGGGGGCCCTCGGGAGAGCAGTACTTC
CDR3aa: CASSSRNRGPSGEQYF

j_gene: TRBJ1-5
abundance: NA
d_gene: NA
v_gene: TRBV2
CDR3nt: TGTGCCAGCAGACCTGGAGCTCGGGACGGATATCAGCCCCAGCATTTC
CDR3aa: CASRPGARDGYQPQHF

j_gene: TRBJ2-1
abundance: many
d_gene: NA
v_gene: TRBV6-2/TRBV6-3
CDR3nt: TGTGCCAGCGTGACCAGGGGAGCCTACAATGAGCAGTTCTTC
CDR3aa: CASVTRGAYNEQFF

j_gene: TRBJ2-2
abundance: NA
d_gene: NA
v_gene: TRBV6-5
CDR3nt: TGTGCCAGCTACCCCGGGACTAACACCGGGGAGCTGTTTTTT
CDR3aa: CASYPGTNTGELFF

j_gene: TRBJ1-1
abundance: NA
d_gene: NA
v_gene: TRBV27
CDR3nt: TGTGCCAGCACCGCGCAGGGGAGGAACACTGAAGCTTTCTTT
CDR3aa: CASTAQGRNTEAFF

j_gene: TRBJ2-3
abundance: many
d_gene: NA
v_gene: TRBV5-1
CDR3nt: TGCGCCAGCAGCCACGGCACAGATACGCAGTATTTT
CDR3aa: CASSHGTDTQYF

j_gene: TRBJ1-4
abundance: NA
d_gene: NA
v_gene: TRBV12-3/TRBV12-4
CDR3nt: TGTGCCAGCAGTTTGGTGACAGCCGAAAAACTGTTTTTT
CDR3aa: CASSLVTAEKLFF

j_gene: TRBJ1-3
abundance: NA
d_gene: NA
v_gene: TRBV7-8
CDR3nt: TGTGCCAGCAGCACCCCGACGGGGAGCTCTGGAAACACCATATATTTT
CDR3aa: CASSTPTGSSGNTIYF

j_gene: TRBJ2-3
abundance: many
d_gene: NA
v_gene: TRBV19
CDR3nt: TGTGCCAGTCGGGACGGGAGCACAGATACGCAGTATTTT
CDR3aa: CASRDGSTDTQYF

j_gene: TRBJ2-7
abundance: many
d_gene: TRBD1
v_gene: TRBV11-2
CDR3nt: TGTGCCAGCAGCTTAGAGGGACAGGGGCCGTACGAGCAGTACTTC
CDR3aa: CASSLEGQGPYEQYF

j_gene: TRBJ1-5
abundance: NA
d_gene: TRBD1
v_gene: TRBV3-1
CDR3nt: TGTGCCAGCAGCCAAAAAACAGGGGGCGCGTGTAGCAATCAGCCCCAGCATTTT
CDR3aa: CASSQKTGGACSNQPQHF

j_gene: TRBJ2-7
abundance: many
d_gene: TRBD1
v_gene: TRBV19
CDR3nt: TGTGCCAGTAGCCCGGGACAGGGTATCAACGAGCAGTACTTC
CDR3aa: CASSPGQGINEQYF

j_gene: TRBJ2-1
abundance: NA
d_gene: TRBD1
v_gene: TRBV12-3/TRBV12-4
CDR3nt: TGTGGCAGCAGTTCACCTTGGGGACAGGGGACTTACAATGAGCAGTTCTTC
CDR3aa: CGSSSPWGQGTYNEQFF

j_gene: TRBJ1-5
abundance: once
d_gene: NA
v_gene: TRBV5-1
CDR3nt: TGCGCCAGCAGCTTGGAGGACACCAATCGGCCCCAGCATTTT
CDR3aa: CASSLEDTNRPQHF

j_gene: TRBJ2-6
abundance: NA
d_gene: NA
v_gene: TRBV7-6
CDR3nt: TGTGCCAGCAGCTTAGAGGGAGGCACTGAAGCTTTC
CDR3aa: CASSLEGGTEAF

j_gene: TRBJ2-6
abundance: NA
d_gene: NA
v_gene: TRBV2
CDR3nt: TGTGCCAGCAGCGGGGCTGACTCTGGGGCCAACGTCCTGACTTTC
CDR3aa: CASSGADSGANVLTF

j_gene: TRBJ2-1
abundance: NA
d_gene: NA
v_gene: TRBV6-6
CDR3nt: TGTGCCAGCAGTCTCCCCCCGCGAGGTAGTGAGCAGTTCTTC
CDR3aa: CASSLPPRGSEQFF

j_gene: TRBJ1-5
abundance: NA
d_gene: TRBD1
v_gene: TRBV9
CDR3nt: TGTGCCAGCAGCGTAGATTCAGGGGGCGGCAATCAGCCCCAGCATTTT
CDR3aa: CASSVDSGGGNQPQHF

j_gene: TRBJ2-1
abundance: few
d_gene: TRBD2
v_gene: TRBV5-4
CDR3nt: TGTGCCAGCAGCACCGGACTAGCGGGGGGAGGGGGTGAGCAGTTCTTC
CDR3aa: CASSTGLAGGGGEQFF

j_gene: TRBJ2-3
abundance: NA
d_gene: TRBD1
v_gene: TRBV11-2
CDR3nt: TGTGCCAGCAGCCCGGACAGGAGATCGGCGCAGTATTTT
CDR3aa: CASSPDRRSAQYF

j_gene: TRBJ2-7
abundance: NA
d_gene: NA
v_gene: TRBV25-1
CDR3nt: TGTGCCAGCAGTGCTAACCGGGACGGTCCCTACGAGCAGTACTTC
CDR3aa: CASSANRDGPYEQYF

j_gene: TRBJ2-1
abundance: NA
d_gene: TRBD2
v_gene: TRBV7-2
CDR3nt: TGTGTCAGCAGCTCTAGCGGGGGGGTTCACAATGAGCAGTTCTTC
CDR3aa: CVSSSSGGVHNEQFF

j_gene: TRBJ2-1
abundance: many
d_gene: TRBD2
v_gene: TRBV4-2
CDR3nt: TGTGCCAGCAGCCAAGTCGGGGGGGCGAGCGATGAGCAGTTCTTC
CDR3aa: CASSQVGGASDEQFF

j_gene: TRBJ1-6
abundance: many
d_gene: TRBD1
v_gene: TRBV30
CDR3nt: TGTGCCTGGACGGGACAGACATTTGCTTCACCCCTCCACTTT
CDR3aa: CAWTGQTFASPLHF

j_gene: TRBJ2-6
abundance: many
d_gene: NA
v_gene: TRBV7-3
CDR3nt: TGTGCCAGCAGCGAGAGGACTACTGGGGCCAACGTCCTGACTTTC
CDR3aa: CASSERTTGANVLTF

j_gene: TRBJ2-2
abundance: many
d_gene: NA
v_gene: TRBV7-3
CDR3nt: TGTGCCAGCAGTTGGGGGAAGGGGCAGAACACCGGGGAGCTGTTTTTT
CDR3aa: CASSWGKGQNTGELFF

j_gene: TRBJ2-5
abundance: many
d_gene: TRBD2
v_gene: TRBV6-5
CDR3nt: TGTGCCAGCAGTTTCGGACTAGCGGGAGAGGTAGGAGAGACCCAGTACTTC
CDR3aa: CASSFGLAGEVGETQYF

j_gene: TRBJ2-1
abundance: many
d_gene: TRBD1
v_gene: TRBV19
CDR3nt: TGTGCCTCTCAACCCCCCGGACAGGGCTTCAATGAGCAGTTCTTC
CDR3aa: CASQPPGQGFNEQFF

j_gene: TRBJ1-4
abundance: many
d_gene: NA
v_gene: TRBV2
CDR3nt: TGTGCCAGCAGTACGGGTAATGAAAAACTGTTTTTT
CDR3aa: CASSTGNEKLFF